These T cell receptor beta chains were read from a single sample in a study of memory CD4+ T cells and cytomegalovirus serostatus. TCRdb's copy holds only in-frame clones and misses some; the assay was immunoSEQ multiplex PCR. The data show roughly 42,000 clones, 78% seen once. The specimen sequenced was memory CD4+ T cells from blood. Every receptor here comes from an adult in good health and CMV-seronegative. CDR3s include the opening cysteine and the closing phenylalanine or tryptophan. The order of the fields is D gene, V gene, clone size, CDR3 length, J gene, CDR3 protein, CDR3 DNA. A D gene is named only where the DNA matches it firmly. Expanded clones get a size class; other rows say once, few or many, or leave the size out.

>TRBD2|TRBV6-1|-|17|TRBJ2-1
CASSELDAGGRNNEQFF
TGTGCCAGCAGTGAACTTGACGCGGGGGGAAGAAACAATGAGCAGTTCTTC
>TRBD1|TRBV7-3|-|15|TRBJ2-5
CASSRGRGLGETQYF
TGTGCCAGCAGCCGAGGCAGGGGGCTGGGGGAGACCCAGTACTTC
>-|TRBV19|-|13|TRBJ1-5
CASSLQGDQPQHF
TGTGCCAGTAGTTTACAGGGAGATCAGCCCCAGCATTTT
>-|TRBV7-3|-|15|TRBJ1-6
CASSLGGERFSPLHF
TGTGCCAGCAGCTTAGGCGGGGAAAGGTTTTCACCCCTCCACTTT
>TRBD1|TRBV30|-|16|TRBJ2-1
CAWTPGTGAVNNEQFF
TGTGCCTGGACCCCAGGGACAGGGGCCGTAAACAATGAGCAGTTCTTC
>TRBD1|TRBV28|-|17|TRBJ1-6
CASSQTTGGSYNSPLHF
TGTGCCAGCAGTCAAACAACAGGGGGCTCCTATAATTCACCCCTCCACTTT
>TRBD1|TRBV5-1|-|12|TRBJ1-1
CASSLGTGKAFF
TGCGCCAGCAGCCTCGGGACAGGTAAAGCTTTCTTT
>-|TRBV5-5|once|14|TRBJ1-2
CASSPRYGDYGYTF
TGTGCCAGCAGCCCCCGGTACGGGGACTATGGCTACACCTTC
>-|TRBV9|-|14|TRBJ2-2
CASSAPITPGELFF
TGTGCCAGCAGCGCCCCTATTACCCCGGGGGAGCTGTTTTTT
>TRBD2|TRBV29-1|-|15|TRBJ2-2
CSALTSGGYTGELFF
TGCAGCGCCCTTACTAGCGGGGGATACACCGGGGAGCTGTTTTTT
>-|TRBV6-6|-|13|TRBJ1-1
CASSPRDTTEAFF
TGTGCCAGCAGTCCTCGGGACACCACTGAAGCTTTCTTT
>-|TRBV23-1|once|14|TRBJ2-2
CASSHREGTGELFF
TGCGCCAGCAGTCATAGGGAAGGCACCGGGGAGCTGTTTTTT
>TRBD1|TRBV5-1|-|14|TRBJ1-6
CASGLQGVNSPLHF
TGCGCCAGCGGCTTACAGGGGGTGAATTCACCCCTCCACTTT
>TRBD1|TRBV18|-|15|TRBJ2-5
CASSPGQGAGETQYF
TGTGCCAGCTCACCCGGACAGGGGGCTGGGGAGACCCAGTACTTC
>-|TRBV2|once|13|TRBJ1-2
CASSDTGSYGYTF
TGTGCCAGCAGTGATACAGGGAGTTATGGCTACACCTTC
>-|TRBV7-9|few|14|TRBJ1-1
CASSPYRRDTEAFF
TGTGCCAGCAGCCCCTACCGGAGGGACACTGAAGCTTTCTTT
>TRBD2|TRBV10-3|-|15|TRBJ2-1
CAISPTKIGGDEQFF
TGTGCCATCAGTCCGACCAAAATTGGGGGGGATGAGCAGTTCTTC
>-|TRBV6-1|-|16|TRBJ1-3
CASSEVWGRAGNTIYF
TGTGCCAGCAGTGAAGTTTGGGGGAGAGCTGGAAACACCATATATTTT
>-|TRBV11-2|-|14|TRBJ1-1
CASSLVGPNTEAFF
TGTGCCAGCAGCTTAGTTGGGCCGAACACTGAAGCTTTCTTT
>-|TRBV5-6|-|17|TRBJ2-3
CASSLRKMDPTRDTQYF
TGTGCCAGCAGCTTGCGTAAGATGGACCCAACGAGAGATACGCAGTATTTT
>-|TRBV5-1|few|14|TRBJ2-5
CASSGGRLQETQYF
TGCGCCAGCAGCGGCGGACGGCTCCAAGAGACCCAGTACTTC
>TRBD2|TRBV7-9|-|16|TRBJ2-3
CASSSGLAGGRDTQYF
TGTGCCAGCAGCTCGGGACTAGCGGGGGGCCGGGATACGCAGTATTTT
>-|TRBV18|few|14|TRBJ2-5
CASSPGFGQETQYF
TGTGCCAGCTCACCTGGCTTTGGGCAAGAGACCCAGTACTTC
>-|TRBV6-1|-|13|TRBJ2-3
CASSVGPFDTQYF
TGTGCCAGCAGTGTGGGCCCCTTCGATACGCAGTATTTT
>-|TRBV5-8|-|14|TRBJ1-3
CASSLREAGNTIYF
TGTGCCAGCAGCTTACGGGAGGCGGGAAACACCATATATTTT
>TRBD1|TRBV6-1|-|13|TRBJ2-7
CASARDSYYEQYF
TGTGCCAGCGCCAGGGACAGTTACTACGAGCAGTACTTC
>TRBD1|TRBV6-1|-|13|TRBJ2-4
CASSLYRGDIQYF
TGTGCCAGCAGCCTTTACAGGGGGGACATTCAGTACTTC
>-|TRBV10-2|-|16|TRBJ2-5
CASSEKGQVIRGTQYF
TGCGCCAGCAGTGAAAAGGGGCAGGTCATACGTGGGACCCAGTACTTC
>-|TRBV5-5|-|16|TRBJ1-5
CASSLMAGKLNQPQHF
TGTGCCAGCAGTCTGATGGCAGGGAAACTCAATCAGCCCCAGCATTTT
>-|TRBV19|few|15|TRBJ1-1
CASSIRSRGNTEAFF
TGTGCCAGTAGTATACGTAGCAGGGGGAACACTGAAGCTTTCTTT